This TCR beta chain originates from a study of blood T cell repertoires in COVID-19. Overall study: There were acute and convalescent COVID-19 samples, and they came from the United States, Italy and Spain. PBMCs, B-cell-depleted T cells, or T cells provided the cDNA or gDNA that made up the material.

Per the authors' pipeline: Counts of nucleated cells, estimated from reference gene primer amplification, were obtained. The data were produced by immunoSEQ multiplex PCR, yet TCRdb's version contains in-frame clones alone and is incomplete. That table is the source of V, J and clone size, and D and trimming were worked out from the DNA. The sample includes about 120,000 clones, roughly 80% seen only once; the top ten take under 2.5%. The sequencing input was peripheral blood. The receptor's source is a man younger than 45 with acute or convalescent COVID-19.

CDR3 sequence reads: CASSVEGAGVTEAFF. The CDR3 DNA is TGTGCCAGCAGCGTAGAGGGGGCCGGGGTTACTGAAGCTTTCTTT. This chain connects TRBV9 to TRBJ1-1, with TRBD1 matching over 7 bases. The CDR3 has 15 residues. Germline V gene sequence: CDR1 SGDLS, CDR2 YYNGEE. V shed 0 bases and J 5 bases; nucleotides not matched to a gene: 7.